This T cell receptor beta chain originates from a study of vaccination and CD4 T cells after COVID-19. For the study at large: Post-vaccine specimens were obtained a median roughly 74 days after dose two (range 14 to 241). Study-wide findings and caveats: In median terms, SARS-CoV-2-reactive clonotypes went from roughly 22 to 38, a nonsignificant rise. Sampling was limited to relatively few convalescent patients, with no early post-infection timepoints studied.

Oncomine TCR Beta short-read sequencing was applied to DNA from cultured CD4+ T cells. Cultures of CD4+ T cells served as the source for extracting genomic DNA. Via MiXCR, TCRdb re-called the PCR reads, giving one row per CDR3 protein. Seen here are about 10,000 distinct CDR3 sequences, about 28% observed once, and the top ten hold 14% to 15%. About this clonotype: Its antigen is not known.

Regarding treatment: approximately 11-day PBMC culture with coronavirus spike peptide pools or control peptides (ViraFEST assay). This CDR3 comprises 15 residues. V shed 7 bases, J shed 10 bases, and the junction held 14 bases outside the gene matches. In germline, CDR1 is MNHEY, CDR2 SVGEGT. This TCR came from a human donor who had recovered from COVID-19. The chain links TRBV6-2 or TRBV6-3 to TRBJ2-1; 9 bases are shared with TRBD2. Source: CD4+ T cells from blood, cultured in vitro, taken after SARS-CoV-2 vaccination. In DNA form, the CDR3 reads TGTGCCAGCACCACGCGGGAGGGAATTAATAGAGAGCAGTTCTTC. Translated, it gives CASTTREGINREQFF.